This TCR beta chain came from a study of control samples from healthy donors and cancer patients. The CDR3 runs to 14 residues. Trimming cost V 8 bases and J 5 bases; bases outside gene matches: 11. CDR1 and CDR2 from the germline V gene are MNHEY and SVGAGI. Here immunoSEQ multiplex PCR was the method, and the copy in TCRdb shows in-frame clones only, minus some. The sample consists of some 82,000 clones, approximately 80% of them appearing once. This clone was seen a few times. This receptor was taken from a man between 60 and 75 years old with head and neck cancer. What was sequenced was PBMCs. V usage is TRBV6-5 and J usage is TRBJ2-5; 7 bases are shared with TRBD1. CDR3 nucleotides: TGTGCCAGCTCCCCAGACAGGGTTTCCGAGACCCAGTACTTC. Translating gives CASSPDRVSETQYF.